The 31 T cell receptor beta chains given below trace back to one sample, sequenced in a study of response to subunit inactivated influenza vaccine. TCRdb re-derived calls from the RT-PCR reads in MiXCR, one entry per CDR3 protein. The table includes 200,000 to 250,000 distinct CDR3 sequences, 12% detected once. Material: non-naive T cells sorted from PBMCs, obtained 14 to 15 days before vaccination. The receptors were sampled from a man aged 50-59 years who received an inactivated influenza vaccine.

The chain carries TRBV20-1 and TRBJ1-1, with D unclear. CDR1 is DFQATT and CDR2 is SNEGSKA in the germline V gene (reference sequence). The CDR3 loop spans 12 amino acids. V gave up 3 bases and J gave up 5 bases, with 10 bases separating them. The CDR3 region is CSASRAGTEAFF. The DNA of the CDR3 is TGCAGTGCTAGCAGAGCGGGTACTGAAGCTTTCTTT.

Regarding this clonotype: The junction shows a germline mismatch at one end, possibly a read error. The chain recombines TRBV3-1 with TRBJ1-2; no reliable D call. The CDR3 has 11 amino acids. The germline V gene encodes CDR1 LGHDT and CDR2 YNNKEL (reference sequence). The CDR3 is CASSPTRSSQF. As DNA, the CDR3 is TGTGCCAGCAGCCCTACCCGATCTAGTCAATTC.

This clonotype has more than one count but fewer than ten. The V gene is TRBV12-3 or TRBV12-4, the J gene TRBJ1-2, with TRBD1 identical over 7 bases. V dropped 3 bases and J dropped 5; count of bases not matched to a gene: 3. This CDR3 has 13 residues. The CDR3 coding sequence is TGTGCCAGCAGTTTGGTCAGGGGGTATGGCTACACCTTC. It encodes CASSLVRGYGYTF.

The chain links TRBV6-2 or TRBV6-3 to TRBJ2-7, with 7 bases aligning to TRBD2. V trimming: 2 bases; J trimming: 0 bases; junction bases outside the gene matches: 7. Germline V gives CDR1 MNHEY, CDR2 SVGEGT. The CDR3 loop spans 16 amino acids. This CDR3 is CASSYRLAHPSYEQYF. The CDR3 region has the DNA TGTGCCAGCAGTTACAGACTAGCTCACCCCTCCTACGAGCAGTACTTC.

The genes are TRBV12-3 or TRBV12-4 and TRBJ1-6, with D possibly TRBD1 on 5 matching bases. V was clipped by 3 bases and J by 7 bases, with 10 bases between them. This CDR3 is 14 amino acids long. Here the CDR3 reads CASSLAGRNSPLHF. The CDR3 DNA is TGTGCCAGCAGTTTGGCAGGGAGAAATTCACCCCTCCACTTT.

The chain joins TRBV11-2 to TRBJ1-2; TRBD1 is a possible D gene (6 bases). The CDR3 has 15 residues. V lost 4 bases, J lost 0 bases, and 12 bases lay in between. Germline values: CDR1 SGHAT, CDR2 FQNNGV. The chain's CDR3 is CASSSWTEANYGYTF. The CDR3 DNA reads TGTGCCAGCAGCTCCTGGACAGAGGCTAACTATGGCTACACCTTC. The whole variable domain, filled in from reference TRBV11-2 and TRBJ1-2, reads EAGVAQSPRYKIIEKRQSVAFWCNPISGHATLYWYQQILGQGPKLLIQFQNNGVVDDSQLPKDRFSAERLKGVDSTLKIQPAKLEDSAVYLCASSSWTEANYGYTFGSGTRLTVV.

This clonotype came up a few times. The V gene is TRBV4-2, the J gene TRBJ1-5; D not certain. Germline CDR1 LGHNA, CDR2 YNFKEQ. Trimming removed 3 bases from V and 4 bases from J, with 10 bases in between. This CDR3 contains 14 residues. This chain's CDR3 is CASSQGTLNQPQHF. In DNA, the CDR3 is TGTGCCAGCAGCCAGGGCACTTTAAATCAGCCCCAGCATTTT.

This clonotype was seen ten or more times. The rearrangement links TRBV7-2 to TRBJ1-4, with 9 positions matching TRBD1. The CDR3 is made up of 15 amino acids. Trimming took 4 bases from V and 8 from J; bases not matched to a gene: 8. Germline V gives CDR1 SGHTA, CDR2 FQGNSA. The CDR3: CASSWPGQGQEKLFF. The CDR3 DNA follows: TGTGCCAGCAGCTGGCCGGGACAGGGACAGGAAAAACTGTTTTTT. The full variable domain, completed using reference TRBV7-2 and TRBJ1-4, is GAGVSQSPSNKVTEKGKDVELRCDPISGHTALYWYRQSLGQGLEFLIYFQGNSAPDKSGLPSDRFSAERTGGSVSTLTIQRTQQEDSAVYLCASSWPGQGQEKLFFGSGTQLSVL.

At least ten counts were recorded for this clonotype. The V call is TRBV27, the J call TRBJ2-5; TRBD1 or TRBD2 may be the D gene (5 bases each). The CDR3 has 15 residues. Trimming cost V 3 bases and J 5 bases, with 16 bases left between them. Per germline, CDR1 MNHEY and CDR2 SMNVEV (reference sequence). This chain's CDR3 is CASSLRGAPWETQYF. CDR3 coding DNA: TGTGCCAGCAGTTTGAGGGGCGCGCCTTGGGAGACCCAGTACTTC.

The CDR3 DNA reads TGTGCCAGCAGCAATAGCGGGGGGTTCGAGCAGTACTTC. Protein: CASSNSGGFEQYF. The gene calls are TRBV7-2 and TRBJ2-7; 10 bases line up with TRBD2. Germline trimming cut 5 bases from V and 6 bases from J; bases unmatched to any gene: 4. The germline V gene encodes CDR1 SGHTA and CDR2 FQGNSA. This CDR3 is built from 13 residues. The variable domain in full, completed from reference TRBV7-2 and TRBJ2-7, reads GAGVSQSPSNKVTEKGKDVELRCDPISGHTALYWYRQSLGQGLEFLIYFQGNSAPDKSGLPSDRFSAERTGGSVSTLTIQRTQQEDSAVYLCASSNSGGFEQYFGPGTRLTVT.

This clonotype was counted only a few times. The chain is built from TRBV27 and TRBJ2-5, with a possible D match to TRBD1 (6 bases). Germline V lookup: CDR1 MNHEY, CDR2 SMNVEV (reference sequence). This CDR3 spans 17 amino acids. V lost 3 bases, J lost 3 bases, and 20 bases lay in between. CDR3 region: CASSLYPGPRGKETQYF. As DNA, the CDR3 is TGTGCCAGCAGTTTGTATCCGGGTCCTAGGGGGAAAGAGACCCAGTACTTC.

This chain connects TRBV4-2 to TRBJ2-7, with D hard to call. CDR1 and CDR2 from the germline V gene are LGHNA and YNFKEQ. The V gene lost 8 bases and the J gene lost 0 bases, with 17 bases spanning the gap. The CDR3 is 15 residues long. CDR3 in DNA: TGTGCCAGCGGCCCCGGGCCAGGTTGCTCCTACGAGCAGTACTTC. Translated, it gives CASGPGPGCSYEQYF.

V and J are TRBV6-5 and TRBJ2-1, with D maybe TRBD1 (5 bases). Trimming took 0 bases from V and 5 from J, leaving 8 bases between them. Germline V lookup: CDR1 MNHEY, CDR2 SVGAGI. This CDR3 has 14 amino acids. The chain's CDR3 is CASSYSSGNNEQFF. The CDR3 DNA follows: TGTGCCAGCAGTTACTCTTCAGGGAACAATGAGCAGTTCTTC.

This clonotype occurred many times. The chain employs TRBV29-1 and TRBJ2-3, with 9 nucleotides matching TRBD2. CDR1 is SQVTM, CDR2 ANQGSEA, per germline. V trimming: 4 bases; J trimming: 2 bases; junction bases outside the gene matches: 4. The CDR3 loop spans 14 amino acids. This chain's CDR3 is CSVALAGFTDTQYF. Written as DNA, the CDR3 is TGCAGCGTTGCACTAGCGGGCTTCACAGATACGCAGTATTTT.

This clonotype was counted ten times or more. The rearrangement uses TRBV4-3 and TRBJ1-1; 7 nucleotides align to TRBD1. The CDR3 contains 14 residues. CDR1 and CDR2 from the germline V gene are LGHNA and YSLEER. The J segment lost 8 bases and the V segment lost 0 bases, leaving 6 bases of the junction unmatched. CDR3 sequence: CASSQDRGGTEAFF. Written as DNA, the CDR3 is TGCGCCAGCAGCCAAGATCGAGGGGGCACCGAAGCTTTCTTT.

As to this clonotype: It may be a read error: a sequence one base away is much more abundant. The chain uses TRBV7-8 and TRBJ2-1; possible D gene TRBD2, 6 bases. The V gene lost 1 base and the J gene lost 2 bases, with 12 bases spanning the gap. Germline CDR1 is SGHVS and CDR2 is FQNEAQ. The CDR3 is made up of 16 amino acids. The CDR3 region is CASSLGGIRPYNEQFF. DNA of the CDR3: TGTGCCAGCAGCTTAGGCGGGATTAGGCCCTACAATGAGCAGTTCTTC. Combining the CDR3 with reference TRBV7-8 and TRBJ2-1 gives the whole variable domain GAGVSQSPRYKVAKRGQDVALRCDPISGHVSLFWYQQALGQGPEFLTYFQNEAQLDKSGLPSDRFFAERPEGSVSTLKIQRTQQEDSAVYLCASSLGGIRPYNEQFFGPGTRLTVL.

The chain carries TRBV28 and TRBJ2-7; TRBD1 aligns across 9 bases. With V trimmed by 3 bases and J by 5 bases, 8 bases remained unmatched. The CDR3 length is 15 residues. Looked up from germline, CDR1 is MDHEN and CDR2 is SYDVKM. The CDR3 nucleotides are TGTGCCAGCAGTTTGGCCGGGACAGGGAACCACGAGCAGTACTTC. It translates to CASSLAGTGNHEQYF.

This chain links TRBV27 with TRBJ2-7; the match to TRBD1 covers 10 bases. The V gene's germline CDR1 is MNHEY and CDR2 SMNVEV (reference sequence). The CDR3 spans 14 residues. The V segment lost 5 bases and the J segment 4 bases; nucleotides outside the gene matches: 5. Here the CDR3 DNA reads TGTGCCAGCAGTGGAGACAGGGGGCGGTACGAGCAGTACTTC. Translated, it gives CASSGDRGRYEQYF.

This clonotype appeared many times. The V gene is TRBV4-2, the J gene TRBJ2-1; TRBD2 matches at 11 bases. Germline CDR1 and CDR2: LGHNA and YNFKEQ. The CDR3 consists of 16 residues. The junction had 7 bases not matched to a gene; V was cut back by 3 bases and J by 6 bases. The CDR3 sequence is CASSHGGTSGGNEQFF. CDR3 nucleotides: TGTGCCAGCAGCCACGGAGGGACTAGCGGAGGCAATGAGCAGTTCTTC.

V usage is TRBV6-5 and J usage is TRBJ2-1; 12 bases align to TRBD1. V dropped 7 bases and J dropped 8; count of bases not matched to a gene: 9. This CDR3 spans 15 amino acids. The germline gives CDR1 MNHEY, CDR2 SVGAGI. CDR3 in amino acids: CASTTPGQGADEQFF. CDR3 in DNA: TGTGCCAGCACTACTCCGGGACAGGGGGCGGATGAGCAGTTCTTC.

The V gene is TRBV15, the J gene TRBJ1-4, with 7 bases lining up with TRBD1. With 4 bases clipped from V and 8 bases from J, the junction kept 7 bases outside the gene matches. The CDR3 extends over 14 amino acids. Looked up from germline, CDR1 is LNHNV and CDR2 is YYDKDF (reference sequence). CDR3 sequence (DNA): TGTGCCACCAGCAATCCCAGGGGGGGGGAAAAACTGTTTTTT. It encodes CATSNPRGGEKLFF.

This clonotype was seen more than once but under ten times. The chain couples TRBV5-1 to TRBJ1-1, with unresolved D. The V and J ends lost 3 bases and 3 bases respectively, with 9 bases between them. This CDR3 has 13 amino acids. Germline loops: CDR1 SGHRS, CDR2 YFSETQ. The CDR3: CASSSNIDTEAFF. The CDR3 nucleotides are TGCGCCAGCAGCTCCAACATAGACACTGAAGCTTTCTTT.

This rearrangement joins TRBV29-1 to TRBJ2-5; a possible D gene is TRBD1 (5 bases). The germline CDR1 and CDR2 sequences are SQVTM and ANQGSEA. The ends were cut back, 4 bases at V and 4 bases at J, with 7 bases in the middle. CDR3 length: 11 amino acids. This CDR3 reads CSVAGLETQYF. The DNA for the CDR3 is TGCAGCGTTGCAGGGTTAGAGACCCAGTACTTC.

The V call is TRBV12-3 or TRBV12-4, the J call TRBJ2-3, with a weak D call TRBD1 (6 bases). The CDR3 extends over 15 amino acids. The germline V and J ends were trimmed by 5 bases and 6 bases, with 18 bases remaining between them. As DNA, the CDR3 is TGTGCCAGCAGTGTTCCAGGGGCCTTATCTGATACGCAGTATTTT. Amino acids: CASSVPGALSDTQYF.

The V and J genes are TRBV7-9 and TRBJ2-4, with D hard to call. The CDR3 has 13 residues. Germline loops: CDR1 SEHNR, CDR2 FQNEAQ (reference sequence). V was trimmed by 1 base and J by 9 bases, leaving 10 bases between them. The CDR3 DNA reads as TGTGCCAGCAGCTTAGACGTACTGAGCATTCAGTACTTC. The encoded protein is CASSLDVLSIQYF.

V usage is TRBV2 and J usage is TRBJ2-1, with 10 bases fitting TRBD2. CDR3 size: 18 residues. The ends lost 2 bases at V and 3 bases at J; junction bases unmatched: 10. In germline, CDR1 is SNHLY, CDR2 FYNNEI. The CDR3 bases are TGTGCCAGCAGTGAACCGAGCGGGAGGGCCGGTGGCTACAATGAGCAGTTCTTC. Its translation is CASSEPSGRAGGYNEQFF.

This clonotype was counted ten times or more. The DNA of the CDR3 is TGTGCCAGCAGCCAAGGGCCCAACTATGGCTACACCTTC. Translation: CASSQGPNYGYTF. The chain employs TRBV4-2 and TRBJ1-2, with no clear D. V was clipped by 1 base and J by 2 bases, with 5 bases between them. The CDR3 sequence is 13 residues long. Germline V gene data show CDR1 as LGHNA and CDR2 as YNFKEQ.

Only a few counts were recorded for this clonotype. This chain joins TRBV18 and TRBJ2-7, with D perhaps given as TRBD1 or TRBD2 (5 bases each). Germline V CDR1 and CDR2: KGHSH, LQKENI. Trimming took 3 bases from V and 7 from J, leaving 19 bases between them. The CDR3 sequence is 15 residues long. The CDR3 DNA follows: TGTGCCAGCTCACCCCCGGGACCGCGCTCCTTAGAGCAGTACTTC. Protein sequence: CASSPPGPRSLEQYF. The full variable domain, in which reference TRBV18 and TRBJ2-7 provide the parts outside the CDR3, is NAGVMQNPRHLVRRRGQEARLRCSPMKGHSHVYWYRQLPEEGLKFMVYLQKENIIDESGMPKERFSAEFPKEGPSILRIQQVVRGDSAAYFCASSPPGPRSLEQYFGPGTRLTVT.

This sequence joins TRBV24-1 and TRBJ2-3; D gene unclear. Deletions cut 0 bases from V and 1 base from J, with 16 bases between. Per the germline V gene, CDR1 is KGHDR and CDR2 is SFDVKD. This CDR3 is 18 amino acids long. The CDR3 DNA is TGTGCCACCAGTGATTTGCCCGTTGGGTTTTCCTGCACAGATACGCAGTATTTT. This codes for CATSDLPVGFSCTDTQYF.

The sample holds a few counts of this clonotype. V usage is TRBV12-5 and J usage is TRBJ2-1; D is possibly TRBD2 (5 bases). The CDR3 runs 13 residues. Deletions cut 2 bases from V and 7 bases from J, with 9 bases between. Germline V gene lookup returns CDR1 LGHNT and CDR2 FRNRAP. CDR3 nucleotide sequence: TGTGCTAGTGGTTTGTCATCGGGGAATGAGCAGTTCTTC. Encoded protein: CASGLSSGNEQFF. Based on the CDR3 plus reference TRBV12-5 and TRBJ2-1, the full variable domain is DARVTQTPRHKVTEMGQEVTMRCQPILGHNTVFWYRQTMMQGLELLAYFRNRAPLDDSGMPKDRFSAEMPDATLATLKIQPSEPRDSAVYFCASGLSSGNEQFFGPGTRLTVL.

For the CDR3, the DNA is TGCAGTGCCTCCGCGACTAGCGGGGAGGTCGGGGAGCTGTTTTTT. Protein sequence: CSASATSGEVGELFF. The rearrangement uses TRBV20-1 and TRBJ2-2; 11 positions match TRBD2. J gave up 7 bases and V 6 bases, and 10 bases lay outside the gene matches. This CDR3 region has 15 residues. Looked up from germline, CDR1 is DFQATT and CDR2 is SNEGSKA (reference sequence).